The clone carrying this T cell receptor (beta chain) showed up many times. Its antigen is not identified. This entry belongs to a study of breast tumors, draining lymph nodes, adjacent tissues. Findings of the study overall: The data were judged consistent with most tumor T cells coming from lymph node and expanding in tumor.

The lymph nodes were axillary draining lymph nodes from breast cancer patients. TCRdb reprocessed the multiplex PCR reads with MiXCR, giving one entry per CDR3 protein. Counted here are 150,000 to 200,000 distinct CDR3 sequences, approximately 33% occurring once; the ten biggest clones make up roughly 4.5%. The source material was axillary lymph node tissue. The clonotype comes from a female donor with breast cancer. Some clones in this sample may be carry-over from other donors' samples.

The CDR3 region has the DNA TGTGCCAGCAGCCTAGGGATGGGGGCCGGGGAGCTGTTTTTT. Amino acid sequence: CASSLGMGAGELFF. The J gene is TRBJ2-2, the V gene TRBV7-3, with D possibly being TRBD1 or TRBD2 (5 bases each). Trimming removed 5 bases at V and 6 bases at J, with 13 bases between. Germline CDR1 SGHTA, CDR2 FQGTGA. CDR3 length: 14 residues.